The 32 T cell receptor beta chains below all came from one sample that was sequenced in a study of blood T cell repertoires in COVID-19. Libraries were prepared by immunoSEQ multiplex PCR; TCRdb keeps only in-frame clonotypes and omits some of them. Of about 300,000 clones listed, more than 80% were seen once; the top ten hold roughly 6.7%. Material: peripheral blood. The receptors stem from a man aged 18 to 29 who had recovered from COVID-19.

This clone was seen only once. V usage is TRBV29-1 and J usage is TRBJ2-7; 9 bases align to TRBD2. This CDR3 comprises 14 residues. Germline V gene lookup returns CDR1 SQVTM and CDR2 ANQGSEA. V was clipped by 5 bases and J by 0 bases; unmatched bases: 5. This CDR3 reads CSVSGLATSYEQYF. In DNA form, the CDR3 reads TGCAGCGTTTCCGGACTAGCGACCTCCTACGAGCAGTACTTC.

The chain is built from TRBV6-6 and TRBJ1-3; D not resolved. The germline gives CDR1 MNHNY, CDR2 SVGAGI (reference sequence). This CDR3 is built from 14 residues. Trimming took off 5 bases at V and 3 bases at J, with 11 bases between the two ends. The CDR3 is CASSLLEIGNTIYF. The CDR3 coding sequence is TGTGCCAGCAGTCTACTCGAGATTGGAAACACCATATATTTT.

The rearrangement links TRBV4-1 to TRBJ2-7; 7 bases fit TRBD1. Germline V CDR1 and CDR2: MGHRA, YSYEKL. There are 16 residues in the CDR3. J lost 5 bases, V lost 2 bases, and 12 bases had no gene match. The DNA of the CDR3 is TGCGCCAGCAGCCAACCTACTACGGACAGGTTGGACGAGCAGTACTTC. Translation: CASSQPTTDRLDEQYF.

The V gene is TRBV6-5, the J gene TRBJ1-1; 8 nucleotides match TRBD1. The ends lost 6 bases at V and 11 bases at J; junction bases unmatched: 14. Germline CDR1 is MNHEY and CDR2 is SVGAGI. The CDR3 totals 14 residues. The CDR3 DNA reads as TGTGCCAGCAGGACGGATGGACAGGGCTTATGGGCTTTCTTT. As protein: CASRTDGQGLWAFF.

The DNA for the CDR3 is TGTGCCAGCAGCTTGCGGACAGAACCGAACACTGAAGCTTTCTTT. Protein product: CASSLRTEPNTEAFF. The V call is TRBV7-9, the J call TRBJ1-1, with a possible D match to TRBD1 (6 bases). The germline V and J ends were trimmed by 3 bases and 1 base, with 12 bases remaining between them. The CDR3 loop spans 15 amino acids. Germline assignment: CDR1 SEHNR and CDR2 FQNEAQ (reference sequence).

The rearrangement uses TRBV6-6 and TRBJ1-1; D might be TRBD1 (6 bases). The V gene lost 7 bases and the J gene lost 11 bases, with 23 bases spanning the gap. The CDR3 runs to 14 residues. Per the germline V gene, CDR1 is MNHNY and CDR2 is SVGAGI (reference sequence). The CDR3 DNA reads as TGTGCCAGCATTGACAGGAGGGGGGGGCAGGCGGCTTTCTTT. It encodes CASIDRRGGQAAFF.

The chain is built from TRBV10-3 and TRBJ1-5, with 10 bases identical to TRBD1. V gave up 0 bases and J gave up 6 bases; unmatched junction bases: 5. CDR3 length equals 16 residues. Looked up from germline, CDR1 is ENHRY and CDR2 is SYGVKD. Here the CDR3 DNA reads TGTGCCATCAGTGAGTCGGGGGGACAGGGGAGTCAGCCCCAGCATTTT. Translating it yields CAISESGGQGSQPQHF.

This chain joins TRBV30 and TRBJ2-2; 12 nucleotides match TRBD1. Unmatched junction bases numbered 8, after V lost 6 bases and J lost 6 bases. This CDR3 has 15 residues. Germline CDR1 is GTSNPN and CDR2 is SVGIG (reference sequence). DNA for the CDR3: TGTGCCTGTGCGACCGGGACAGGGGGCTCCGGGGAGCTGTTTTTT. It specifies CACATGTGGSGELFF.

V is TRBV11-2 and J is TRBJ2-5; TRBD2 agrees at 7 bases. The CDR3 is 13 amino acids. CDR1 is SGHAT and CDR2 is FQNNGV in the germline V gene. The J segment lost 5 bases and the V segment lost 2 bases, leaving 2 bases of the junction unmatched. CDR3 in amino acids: CASSLRGVETQYF. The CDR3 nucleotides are TGTGCCAGCAGCTTACGGGGGGTTGAGACCCAGTACTTC.

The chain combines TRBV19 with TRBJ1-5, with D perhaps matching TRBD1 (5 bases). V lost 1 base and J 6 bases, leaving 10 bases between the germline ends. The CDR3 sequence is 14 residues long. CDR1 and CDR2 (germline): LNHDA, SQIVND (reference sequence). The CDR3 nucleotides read TGTGCCAGTAGTATAGCCCTCCAGGGTCAGCCCCAGCATTTT. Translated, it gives CASSIALQGQPQHF.

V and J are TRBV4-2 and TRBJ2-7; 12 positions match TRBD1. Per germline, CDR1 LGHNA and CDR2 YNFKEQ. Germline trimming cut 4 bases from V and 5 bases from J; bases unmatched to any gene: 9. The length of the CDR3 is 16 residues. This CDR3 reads CASSPMGQGAGDEQYF. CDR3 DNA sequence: TGTGCCAGCAGCCCAATGGGACAGGGGGCCGGTGACGAGCAGTACTTC.

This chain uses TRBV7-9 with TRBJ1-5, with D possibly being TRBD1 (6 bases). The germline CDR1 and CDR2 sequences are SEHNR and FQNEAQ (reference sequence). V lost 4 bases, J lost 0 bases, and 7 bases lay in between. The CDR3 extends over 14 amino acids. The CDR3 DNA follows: TGTGCCAGCAGCTGGGACAATAGCAATCAGCCCCAGCATTTT. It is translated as CASSWDNSNQPQHF.

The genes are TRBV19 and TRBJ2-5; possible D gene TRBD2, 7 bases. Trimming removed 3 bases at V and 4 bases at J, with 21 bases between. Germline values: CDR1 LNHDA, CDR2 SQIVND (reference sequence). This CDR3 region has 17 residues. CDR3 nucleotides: TGTGCCAGTAGTATTTCCACCCGGGGGGCGGTCGGAGAGACCCAGTACTTC. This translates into CASSISTRGAVGETQYF.

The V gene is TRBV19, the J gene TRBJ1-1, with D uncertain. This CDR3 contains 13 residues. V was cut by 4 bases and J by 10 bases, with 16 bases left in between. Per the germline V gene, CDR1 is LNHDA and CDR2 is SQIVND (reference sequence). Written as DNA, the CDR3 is TGTGCCAGTAGTACTGAACCGCTCCGGGGAGCTTTCTTT. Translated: CASSTEPLRGAFF.

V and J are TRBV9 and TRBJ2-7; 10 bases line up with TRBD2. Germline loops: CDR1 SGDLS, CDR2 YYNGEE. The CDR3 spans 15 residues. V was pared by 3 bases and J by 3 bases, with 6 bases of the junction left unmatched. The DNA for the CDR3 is TGTGCCAGCAGCGCGGGGACTAGCGCCGGCTACGAGCAGTACTTC. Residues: CASSAGTSAGYEQYF. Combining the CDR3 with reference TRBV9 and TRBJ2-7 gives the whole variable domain DSGVTQTPKHLITATGQRVTLRCSPRSGDLSVYWYQQSLDQGLQFLIQYYNGEERAKGNILERFSAQQFPDLHSELNLSSLELGDSALYFCASSAGTSAGYEQYFGPGTRLTVT.

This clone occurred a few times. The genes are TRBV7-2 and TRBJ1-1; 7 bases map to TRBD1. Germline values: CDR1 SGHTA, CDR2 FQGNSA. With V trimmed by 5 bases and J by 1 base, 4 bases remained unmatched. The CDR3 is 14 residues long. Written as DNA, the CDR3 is TGTGCCAGCAGCAAGGGGGCGGGGAACACTGAAGCTTTCTTT. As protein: CASSKGAGNTEAFF.

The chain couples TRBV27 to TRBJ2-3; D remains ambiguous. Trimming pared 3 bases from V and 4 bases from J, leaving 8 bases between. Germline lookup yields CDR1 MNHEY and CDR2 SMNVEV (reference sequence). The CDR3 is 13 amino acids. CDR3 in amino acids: CASSFTFADTQYF. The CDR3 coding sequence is TGTGCCAGCAGTTTCACATTCGCAGATACGCAGTATTTT.

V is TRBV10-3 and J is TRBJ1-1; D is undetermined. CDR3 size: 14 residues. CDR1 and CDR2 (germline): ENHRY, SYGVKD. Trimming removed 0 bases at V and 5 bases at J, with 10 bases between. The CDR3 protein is CAISESLGDTEAFF. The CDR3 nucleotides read TGTGCCATCAGTGAGTCACTTGGTGATACTGAAGCTTTCTTT.

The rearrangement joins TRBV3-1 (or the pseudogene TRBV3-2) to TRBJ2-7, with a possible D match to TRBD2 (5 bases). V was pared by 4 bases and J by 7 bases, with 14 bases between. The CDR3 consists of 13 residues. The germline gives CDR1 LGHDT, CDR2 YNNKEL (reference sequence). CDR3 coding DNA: TGTGCCAGCAGCCCCCGGGGTGGTCTTGAGCAGTACTTC. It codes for CASSPRGGLEQYF.

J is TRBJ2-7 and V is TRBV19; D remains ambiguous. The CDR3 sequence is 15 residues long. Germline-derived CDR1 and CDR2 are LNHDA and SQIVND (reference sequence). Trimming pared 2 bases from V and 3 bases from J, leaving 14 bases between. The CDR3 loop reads CASSISGQAFYEQYF. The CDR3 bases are TGTGCCAGTAGTATATCTGGGCAGGCCTTCTACGAGCAGTACTTC.

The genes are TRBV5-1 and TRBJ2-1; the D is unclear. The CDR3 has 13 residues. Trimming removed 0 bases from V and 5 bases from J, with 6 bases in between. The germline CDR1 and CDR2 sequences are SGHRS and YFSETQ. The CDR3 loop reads CASSLGANNEQFF. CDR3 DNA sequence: TGCGCCAGCAGCTTGGGAGCGAACAATGAGCAGTTCTTC.

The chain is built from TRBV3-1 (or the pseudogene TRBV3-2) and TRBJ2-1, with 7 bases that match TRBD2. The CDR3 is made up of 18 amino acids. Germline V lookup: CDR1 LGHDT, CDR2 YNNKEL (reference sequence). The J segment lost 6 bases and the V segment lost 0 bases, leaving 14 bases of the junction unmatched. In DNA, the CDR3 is TGTGCCAGCAGCCAAGAAAGAGAGCGGGGTCTTGTCCGCAATGAGCAGTTCTTC. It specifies CASSQERERGLVRNEQFF.

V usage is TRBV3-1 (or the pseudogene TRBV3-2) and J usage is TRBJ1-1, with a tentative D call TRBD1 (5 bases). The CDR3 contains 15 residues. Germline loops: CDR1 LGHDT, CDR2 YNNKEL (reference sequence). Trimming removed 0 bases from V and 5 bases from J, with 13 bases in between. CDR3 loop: CASSQDTDGGTEAFF. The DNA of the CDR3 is TGTGCCAGCAGCCAAGATACCGACGGGGGGACTGAAGCTTTCTTT.

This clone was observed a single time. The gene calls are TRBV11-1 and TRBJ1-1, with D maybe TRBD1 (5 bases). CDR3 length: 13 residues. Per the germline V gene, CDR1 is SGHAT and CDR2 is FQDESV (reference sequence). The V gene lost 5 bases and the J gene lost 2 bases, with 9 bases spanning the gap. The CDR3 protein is CASSHGHNTEAFF. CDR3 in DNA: TGTGCCAGCAGCCACGGACACAACACTGAAGCTTTCTTT. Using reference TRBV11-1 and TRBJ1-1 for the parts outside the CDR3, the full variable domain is EAEVAQSPRYKITEKSQAVAFWCDPISGHATLYWYRQILGQGPELLVQFQDESVVDDSQLPKDRFSAERLKGVDSTLKIQPAELGDSAMYLCASSHGHNTEAFFGQGTRLTVV.

CDR3: CASRSNQETQYF. In DNA form, the CDR3 reads TGCGCCAGCCGTAGTAACCAAGAGACCCAGTACTTC. V usage is TRBV5-1 and J usage is TRBJ2-5; D not resolved. This CDR3 is 12 amino acids long. V lost 7 bases to trimming and J lost 0 bases, with 7 bases between them. Germline V gene lookup returns CDR1 SGHRS and CDR2 YFSETQ.

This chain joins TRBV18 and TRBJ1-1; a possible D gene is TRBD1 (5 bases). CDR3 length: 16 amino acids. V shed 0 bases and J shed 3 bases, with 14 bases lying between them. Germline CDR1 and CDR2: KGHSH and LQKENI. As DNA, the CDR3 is TGTGCCAGCTCACCACCGGTTTCCAGGGCGGACACTGAAGCTTTCTTT. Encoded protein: CASSPPVSRADTEAFF.

CDR3 in DNA: TGCGCCAGCAGCTTGGAGACAGGCCCTAATCAGCCCCAGCATTTT. It encodes CASSLETGPNQPQHF. The V call is TRBV5-1, the J call TRBJ1-5; D is possibly TRBD1 (6 bases). The V gene lost 0 bases and the J gene lost 4 bases, with 11 bases spanning the gap. CDR1 and CDR2 (germline): SGHRS, YFSETQ. The CDR3 contains 15 residues.

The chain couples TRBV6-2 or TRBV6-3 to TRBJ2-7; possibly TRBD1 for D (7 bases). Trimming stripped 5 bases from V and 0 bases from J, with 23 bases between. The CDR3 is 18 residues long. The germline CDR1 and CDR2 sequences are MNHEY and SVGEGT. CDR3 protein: CASSAVGTDPGGSYEQYF. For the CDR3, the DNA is TGTGCCAGCAGTGCCGTCGGGACAGACCCCGGGGGCTCCTACGAGCAGTACTTC.

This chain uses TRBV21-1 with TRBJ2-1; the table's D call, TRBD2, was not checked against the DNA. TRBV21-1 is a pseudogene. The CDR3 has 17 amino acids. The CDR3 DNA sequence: TGTGCCAGCAGCAGAATCCTCCTAGCGCCAACCTACAATGAGCAGTTCTTC. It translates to CASSRILLAPTYNEQFF.

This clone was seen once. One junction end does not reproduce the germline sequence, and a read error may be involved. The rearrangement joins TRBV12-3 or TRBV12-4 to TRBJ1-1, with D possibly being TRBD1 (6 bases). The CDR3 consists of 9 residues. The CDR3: CASSPGQLF. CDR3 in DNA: TGTGCCAGCAGTCCCGGACAGCTATTT.

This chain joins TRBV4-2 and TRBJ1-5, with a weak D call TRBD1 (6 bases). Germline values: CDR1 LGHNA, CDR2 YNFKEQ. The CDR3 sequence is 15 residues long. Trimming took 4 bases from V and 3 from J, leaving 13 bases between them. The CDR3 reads CASSLSTGPNQPQHF. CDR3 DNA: TGTGCCAGCAGCCTTAGTACAGGGCCCAATCAGCCCCAGCATTTT.

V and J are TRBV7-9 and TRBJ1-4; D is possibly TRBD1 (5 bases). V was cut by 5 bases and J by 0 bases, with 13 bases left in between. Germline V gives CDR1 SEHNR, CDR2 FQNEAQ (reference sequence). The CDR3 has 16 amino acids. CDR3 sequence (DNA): TGTGCCAGCAGCGATCCCCAGGGAACAACTAATGAAAAACTGTTTTTT. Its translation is CASSDPQGTTNEKLFF. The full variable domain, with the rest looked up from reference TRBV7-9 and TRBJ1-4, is DTGVSQNPRHKITKRGQNVTFRCDPISEHNRLYWYRQTLGQGPEFLTYFQNEAQLEKSRLLSDRFSAERPKGSFSTLEIQRTEQGDSAMYLCASSDPQGTTNEKLFFGSGTQLSVL.